The rows below give T cell receptor beta chains drawn from one sample of a study of STAT5B mutations in CD4+ large granular lymphocyte leukemia. The table came from immunoSEQ multiplex PCR; TCRdb's copy has only in-frame clones and leaves some out. Found here are nearly 35,000 clones, about 70% of them singletons; the top ten hold around 2.1%. Sequenced: CD4+ T cells from blood buffy coats. The receptors stem from a human donor in good health. Each CDR3 is given with its conserved first and last residue. D genes are given only for firm matches. The size of a clone is reported for some rows only, either as once, few or many, or as a class for expanded clones.

>.|TRBV19|TRBD2|TRBJ2-1
CASTALAGEQFF
TGTGCCAGTACCGCGCTAGCGGGGGAGCAGTTCTTC
>.|TRBV11-2|.|TRBJ2-3
CASSLALATDTQYF
TGTGCCAGCAGCTTAGCACTAGCCACAGATACGCAGTATTTT
>.|TRBV2|.|TRBJ1-2
CASSDGEGAENYGYTF
TGTGCCAGCAGTGATGGGGAAGGGGCAGAAAACTATGGCTACACCTTC
>.|TRBV29-1|.|TRBJ1-2
CSVVTGFNYGYTF
TGCAGCGTTGTAACGGGATTTAACTATGGCTACACCTTC
>few|TRBV4-2|TRBD1|TRBJ1-5
CASSRGTGPEGNQPQHF
TGTGCCAGCAGCCGTGGGACAGGTCCTGAGGGGAATCAGCCCCAGCATTTT
>.|TRBV9|TRBD2|TRBJ2-7
CASSVEPSGYEQYF
TGTGCCAGCAGCGTAGAACCTAGCGGGTACGAGCAGTACTTC
>.|TRBV19|TRBD1|TRBJ1-1
CASSVQGVGTEAFF
TGTGCCAGTAGTGTCCAGGGGGTAGGCACTGAAGCTTTCTTT
>.|TRBV6-4|TRBD2|TRBJ2-3
CASSRTSGSPDTQYF
TGTGCCAGCAGCCGGACTAGCGGGAGCCCCGATACGCAGTATTTT
>.|TRBV7-6|.|TRBJ2-5
CASSPRDNQETQYF
TGTGCCAGCAGCCCCCGGGACAACCAAGAGACCCAGTACTTC
>.|TRBV2|.|TRBJ2-7
CASIPAGSNYEQYF
TGTGCCAGCATCCCCGCGGGCAGTAACTACGAGCAGTACTTC
>.|TRBV6-1|.|TRBJ2-3
CASRRGGDTDTQYF
TGTGCCAGCAGGAGGGGGGGGGACACAGATACGCAGTATTTT
>.|TRBV11-2|.|TRBJ1-5
CASSLNGNQPQHF
TGTGCCAGCAGCTTAAATGGGAATCAGCCCCAGCATTTT
>.|TRBV6-6|TRBD1|TRBJ1-3
CASSPQGASGNTIYF
TGTGCCAGCAGCCCCCAGGGGGCGAGTGGAAACACCATATATTTT
>few|TRBV4-1|.|TRBJ1-2
CASSQVSGFGYGYTF
TGCGCCAGCAGCCAAGTGTCAGGATTCGGCTATGGCTACACCTTC
>.|TRBV10-2|TRBD2|TRBJ2-1
CASQWSPLAGVYNEQFF
TGCGCCAGCCAGTGGTCCCCTCTAGCGGGGGTATACAATGAGCAGTTCTTC
>.|TRBV6-5|.|TRBJ2-6
CASTPGSPGANVLTF
TGTGCCAGCACGCCCGGTTCGCCTGGGGCCAACGTCCTGACTTTC
>.|TRBV6-4|.|TRBJ1-1
CASKERRDPWGVAFF
TGTGCCAGCAAAGAAAGAAGGGACCCGTGGGGGGTGGCTTTCTTT
>.|TRBV7-9|.|TRBJ2-4
CASSLTGRGAKNIQYF
TGTGCCAGCAGCTTAACCGGTCGGGGGGCCAAAAACATTCAGTACTTC
>.|TRBV19|.|TRBJ2-3
CASSIMSGPRPDTQYF
TGTGCCAGTAGTATTATGTCAGGCCCGCGTCCAGATACGCAGTATTTT
>.|TRBV6-1|TRBD1|TRBJ1-2
CASSPRQGYGYTF
TGTGCCAGCAGTCCCAGACAGGGCTATGGCTACACCTTC
>.|TRBV7-9|.|TRBJ1-1
CASRAELHTEAFF
TGTGCCAGCAGGGCGGAGTTGCACACTGAAGCTTTCTTT
>few|TRBV5-1|.|TRBJ1-1
CASSDGDRGSTEAFF
TGCGCCAGCAGCGATGGGGACCGAGGCTCCACTGAAGCTTTCTTT
>.|TRBV6-1|.|TRBJ1-5
CASRARTSGGPQHF
TGTGCCAGCAGAGCTAGGACTTCCGGGGGGCCCCAGCATTTT
>.|TRBV2|TRBD1|TRBJ1-2
CASSPTDRDYGYTF
TGTGCCAGCAGCCCCACAGACAGGGACTATGGCTACACCTTC
>.|TRBV7-9|.|TRBJ2-7
CASGQGLAYEQYF
TGTGCCAGCGGCCAGGGGTTAGCCTACGAGCAGTACTTC
>.|TRBV6-6|.|TRBJ1-5
CASSSLAGEQPQHF
TGTGCCAGCAGCTCCCTCGCGGGGGAACAGCCCCAGCATTTT
>.|TRBV9|TRBD2|TRBJ2-1
CASSVDAGVNEQFF
TGTGCCAGCAGCGTAGATGCGGGAGTCAATGAGCAGTTCTTC
>few|TRBV5-4|.|TRBJ1-1
CASSLVGGGEAFF
TGTGCCAGCAGCTTGGTGGGGGGTGGTGAAGCTTTCTTT
>few|TRBV6-1|.|TRBJ1-1
CASRDGPGNTEAFF
TGTGCCAGCAGGGACGGCCCCGGGAACACTGAAGCTTTCTTT
>.|TRBV7-9|.|TRBJ1-2
CASSLLRAGEVNYGYTF
TGTGCCAGCAGCTTATTAAGGGCAGGGGAGGTTAACTATGGCTACACCTTC
>.|TRBV6-1|.|TRBJ2-5
CASRGGRTQETQYF
TGTGCCAGCAGGGGCGGCCGGACCCAAGAGACCCAGTACTTC
>.|TRBV2|.|TRBJ2-7
CASTYGAPTYEQYF
TGTGCCAGCACTTATGGGGCACCAACGTACGAGCAGTACTTC
>.|TRBV30|.|TRBJ2-3
CAWSVKTASTDTQYF
TGTGCCTGGAGTGTAAAGACGGCAAGCACAGATACGCAGTATTTT
>once|TRBV2|.|TRBJ2-1
CASSDEGNPYNEQFF
TGTGCCAGCAGTGACGAAGGGAACCCCTACAATGAGCAGTTCTTC
>few|TRBV18|.|TRBJ1-5
CASSPTRAGNQPQHF
TGTGCCAGCTCACCAACCCGGGCGGGCAATCAGCCCCAGCATTTT
>.|TRBV7-9|.|TRBJ2-3
CASSPSPGFPTDTQYF
TGTGCCAGCAGCCCCAGCCCCGGGTTCCCGACAGATACGCAGTATTTT
>.|TRBV6-5|.|TRBJ1-2
CASSYSGDGYTF
TGTGCCAGCAGTTACTCGGGGGATGGCTACACCTTC